The entry below describes one TCR beta chain. This entry is derived from a study of blood T cell repertoires in COVID-19. At the level of the study: COVID-19 samples collected from the United States, Italy and Spain covered acute and convalescent phases. PBMCs, B-cell-depleted T cells, or T cells were the source of the cDNA or gDNA that made up the material.

The V end was cut by 6 bases, the J end by 3 bases, with 6 bases between. Germline CDR1 is LNHDA and CDR2 is SQIVND (reference sequence). The CDR3 has 13 residues. Methods used by the authors: Reference gene primer amplification gave nucleated cell count estimates. Repertoires were generated with immunoSEQ multiplex PCR, while TCRdb's copy carries only in-frame clones and drops some. For V, J and clone size, that table is used; D and trimming come from the DNA. This table holds fewer than 85,000 clones, 80% to 90% found once. The sample was peripheral blood. This sequence was found in a man aged 50 to 59 with active COVID-19. V gene TRBV19 combines with J gene TRBJ2-6; the D gene is possibly TRBD2 (5 bases). The CDR3 here is CASRGSGANVLTF. CDR3 coding DNA: TGTGCCAGTAGGGGGAGTGGGGCCAACGTCCTGACTTTC.